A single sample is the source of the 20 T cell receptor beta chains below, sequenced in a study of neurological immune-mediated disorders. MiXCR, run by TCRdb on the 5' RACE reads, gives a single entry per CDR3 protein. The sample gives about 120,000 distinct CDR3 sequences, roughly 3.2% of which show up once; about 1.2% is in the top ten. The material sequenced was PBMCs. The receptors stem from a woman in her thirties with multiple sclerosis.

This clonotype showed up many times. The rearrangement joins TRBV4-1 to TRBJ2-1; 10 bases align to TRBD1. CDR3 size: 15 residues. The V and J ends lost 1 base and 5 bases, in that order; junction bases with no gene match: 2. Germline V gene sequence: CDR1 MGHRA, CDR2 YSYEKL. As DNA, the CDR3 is TGCGCCAGCAGCCAAGCCGGGACAGGGGACAATGAGCAGTTCTTC. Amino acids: CASSQAGTGDNEQFF.

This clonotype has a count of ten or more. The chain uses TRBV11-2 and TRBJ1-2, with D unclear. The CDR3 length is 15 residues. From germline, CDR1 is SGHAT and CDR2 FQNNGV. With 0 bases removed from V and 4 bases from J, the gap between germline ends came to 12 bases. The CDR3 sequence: CASSLDSRGLYGYTF. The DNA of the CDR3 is TGTGCCAGCAGCTTAGATTCTCGGGGTCTCTATGGCTACACCTTC.

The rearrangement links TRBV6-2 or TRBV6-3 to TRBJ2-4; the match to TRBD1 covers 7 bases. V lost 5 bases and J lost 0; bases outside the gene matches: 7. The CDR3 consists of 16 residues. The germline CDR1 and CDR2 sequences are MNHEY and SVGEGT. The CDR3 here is CASSRDSGVAKNIQYF. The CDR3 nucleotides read TGTGCCAGCAGTCGGGACAGCGGAGTAGCCAAAAACATTCAGTACTTC.

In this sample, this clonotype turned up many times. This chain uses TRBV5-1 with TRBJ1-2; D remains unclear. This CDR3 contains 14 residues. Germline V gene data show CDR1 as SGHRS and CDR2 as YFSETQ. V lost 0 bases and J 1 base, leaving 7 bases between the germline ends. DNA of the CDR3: TGCGCCAGCAGCTTGGGAGTCAGTAACTATGGCTACACCTTC. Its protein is CASSLGVSNYGYTF.

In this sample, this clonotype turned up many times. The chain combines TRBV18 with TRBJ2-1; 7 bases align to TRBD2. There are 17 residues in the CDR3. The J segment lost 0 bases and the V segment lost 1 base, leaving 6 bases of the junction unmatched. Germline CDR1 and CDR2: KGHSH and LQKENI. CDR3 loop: CASSPRPSGPSYNEQFF. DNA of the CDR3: TGTGCCAGCTCACCACGGCCTAGCGGTCCCTCCTACAATGAGCAGTTCTTC.

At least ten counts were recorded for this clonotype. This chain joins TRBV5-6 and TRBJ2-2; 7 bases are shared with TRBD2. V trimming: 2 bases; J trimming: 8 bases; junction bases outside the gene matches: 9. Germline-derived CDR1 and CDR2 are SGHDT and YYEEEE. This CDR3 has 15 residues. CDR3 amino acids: CASSFSGWMSGELFF. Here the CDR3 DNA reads TGTGCCAGCAGCTTTAGCGGGTGGATGTCAGGGGAGCTGTTTTTT.

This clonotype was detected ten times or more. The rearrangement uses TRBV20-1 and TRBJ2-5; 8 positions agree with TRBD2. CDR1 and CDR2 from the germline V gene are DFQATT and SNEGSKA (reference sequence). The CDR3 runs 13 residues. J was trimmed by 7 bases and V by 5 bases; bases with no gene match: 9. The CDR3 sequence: CSAVLAGGATQYF. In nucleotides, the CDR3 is TGCAGTGCTGTCCTGGCCGGGGGGGCGACCCAGTACTTC.

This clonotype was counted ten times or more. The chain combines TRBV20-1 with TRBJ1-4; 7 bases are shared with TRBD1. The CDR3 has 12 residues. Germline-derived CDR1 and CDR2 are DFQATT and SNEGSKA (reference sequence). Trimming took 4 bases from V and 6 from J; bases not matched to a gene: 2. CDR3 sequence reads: CSATGTDEKLFF. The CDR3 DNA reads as TGCAGTGCTACGGGGACAGATGAAAAACTGTTTTTT.

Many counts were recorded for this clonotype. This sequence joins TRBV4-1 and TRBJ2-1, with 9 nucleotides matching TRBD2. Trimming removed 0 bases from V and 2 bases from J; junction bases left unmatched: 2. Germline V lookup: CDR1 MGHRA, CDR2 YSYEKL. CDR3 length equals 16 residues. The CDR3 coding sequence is TGCGCCAGCAGCCAAGAGCGGGGGGGCCCCTACAATGAGCAGTTCTTC. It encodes CASSQERGGPYNEQFF.

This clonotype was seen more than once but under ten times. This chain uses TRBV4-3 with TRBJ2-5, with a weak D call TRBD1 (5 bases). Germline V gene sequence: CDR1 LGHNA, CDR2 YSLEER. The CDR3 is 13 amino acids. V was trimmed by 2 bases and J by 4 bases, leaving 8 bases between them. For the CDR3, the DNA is TGCGCCAGCAGCCAATCAGGGTCAGAGACCCAGTACTTC. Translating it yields CASSQSGSETQYF.

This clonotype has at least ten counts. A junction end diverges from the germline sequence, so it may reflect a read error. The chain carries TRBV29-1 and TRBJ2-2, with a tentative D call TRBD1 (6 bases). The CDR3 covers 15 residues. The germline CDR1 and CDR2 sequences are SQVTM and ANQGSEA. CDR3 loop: CSVEDHQGNAGELFF. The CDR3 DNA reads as TGCAGCGTTGAAGACCATCAGGGGAACGCCGGGGAGCTGTTTTTT.

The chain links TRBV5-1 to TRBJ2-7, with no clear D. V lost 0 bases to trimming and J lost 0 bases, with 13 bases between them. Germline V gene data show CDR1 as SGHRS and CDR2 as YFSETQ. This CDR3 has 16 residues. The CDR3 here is CASSLVERMSSYEQYF. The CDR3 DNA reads TGCGCCAGCAGCTTGGTTGAGAGAATGAGCTCCTACGAGCAGTACTTC.

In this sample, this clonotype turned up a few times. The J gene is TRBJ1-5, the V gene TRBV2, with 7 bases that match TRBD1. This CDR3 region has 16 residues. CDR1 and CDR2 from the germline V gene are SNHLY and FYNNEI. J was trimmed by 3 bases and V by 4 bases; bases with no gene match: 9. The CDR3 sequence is CASSVDRAYYNQPQHF. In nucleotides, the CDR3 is TGTGCCAGCAGTGTTGACAGGGCATATTACAATCAGCCCCAGCATTTT.

The CDR3 spells CSARLTGGTEAFF. The CDR3 DNA is TGCAGTGCCCGGCTCACAGGGGGCACTGAAGCTTTCTTT. This sequence joins TRBV20-1 and TRBJ1-1, with TRBD1 matching over 8 bases. Germline V CDR1 and CDR2: DFQATT, SNEGSKA (reference sequence). The CDR3 extends over 13 amino acids. V lost 6 bases, J lost 4 bases, and 7 bases stayed unmatched.

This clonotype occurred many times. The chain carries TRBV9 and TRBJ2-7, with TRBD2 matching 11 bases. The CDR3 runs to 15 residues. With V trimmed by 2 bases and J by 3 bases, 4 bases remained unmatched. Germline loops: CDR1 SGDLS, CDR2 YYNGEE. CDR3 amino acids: CASSVGLADNYEQYF. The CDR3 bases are TGTGCCAGCAGCGTGGGACTAGCGGATAACTACGAGCAGTACTTC.

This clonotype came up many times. CDR3: CASSTPTPSRSNYGYTF. The CDR3 DNA sequence: TGTGCCAGTAGTACCCCGACTCCGAGCAGGTCTAACTATGGCTACACCTTC. The V call is TRBV19, the J call TRBJ1-2; D gene ambiguous. This CDR3 is built from 17 residues. Germline values: CDR1 LNHDA, CDR2 SQIVND (reference sequence). V was clipped by 4 bases and J by 0 bases, with 18 bases between them.

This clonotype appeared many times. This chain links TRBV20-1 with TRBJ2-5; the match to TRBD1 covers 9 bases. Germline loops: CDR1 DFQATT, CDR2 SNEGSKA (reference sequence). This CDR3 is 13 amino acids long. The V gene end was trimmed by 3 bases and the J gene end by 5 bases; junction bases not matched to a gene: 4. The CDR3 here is CSARGQGHETQYF. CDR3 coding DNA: TGCAGTGCTAGGGGACAGGGTCATGAGACCCAGTACTTC.

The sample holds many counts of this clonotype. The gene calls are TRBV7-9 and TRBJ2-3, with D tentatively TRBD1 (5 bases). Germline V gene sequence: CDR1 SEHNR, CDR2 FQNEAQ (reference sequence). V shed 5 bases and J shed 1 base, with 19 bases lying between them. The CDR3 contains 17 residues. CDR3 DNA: TGTGCCAGCAGCCCGCCGAACCAGGGTTCCCGCACAGATACGCAGTATTTT. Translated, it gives CASSPPNQGSRTDTQYF.

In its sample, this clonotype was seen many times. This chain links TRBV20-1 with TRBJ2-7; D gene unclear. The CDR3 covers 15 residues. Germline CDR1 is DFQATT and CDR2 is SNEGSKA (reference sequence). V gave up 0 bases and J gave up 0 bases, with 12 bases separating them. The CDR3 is CSARDLGPASYEQYF. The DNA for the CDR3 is TGCAGTGCTAGAGATCTTGGGCCGGCCTCCTACGAGCAGTACTTC.

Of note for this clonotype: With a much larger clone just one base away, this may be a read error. This chain's CDR3 is CASSLGLNQRRAHLHF. The DNA for the CDR3 is TGTGCCAGCAGCTTAGGACTCAATCAACGTAGGGCGCACCTCCACTTT. This chain links TRBV14 with TRBJ1-6; D is undetermined. Trimming took 5 bases from V and 15 from J, leaving 26 bases between them. CDR1 and CDR2 (germline): SGHDN, FVKESK. This CDR3 has 16 residues.